This T cell receptor beta chain comes out of a study of blood T cell repertoires in COVID-19. Study in general: The study drew acute and convalescent COVID-19 samples from the United States, Italy and Spain. PBMCs, B-cell-depleted T cells, or T cells provided the cDNA or gDNA that made up the material.

Followed longitudinally, the Seattle patients had been enrolled during active infection. The CDR3 loop spans 15 amino acids. The junction had 16 bases not matched to a gene; V was cut back by 8 bases and J by 8 bases. CDR1 SNHLY and CDR2 FYNNEI come from the germline V gene. Under the authors' procedure: Using reference gene primer amplification, nucleated cell counts were estimated. This table comes from immunoSEQ multiplex PCR, and its TCRdb copy is limited to in-frame clones, with some not included. Clone size and the V and J calls come from that table; the DNA yielded D and trimming. The sample has 160,000 or so clones; approximately 93% are singletons.

This TCR came from a woman in her fifties or sixties with COVID-19, enrolled during active disease. This chain connects TRBV2 to TRBJ1-2; 8 positions match TRBD1. The source material was peripheral blood. CDR3 sequence: CASLDGQGGTRGYTF. CDR3 bases: TGTGCCAGCCTTGATGGACAGGGAGGTACACGAGGCTACACCTTC. Using reference TRBV2 and TRBJ1-2 for the parts outside the CDR3, the full variable domain is EPEVTQTPSHQVTQMGQEVILRCVPISNHLYFYWYRQILGQKVEFLVSFYNNEISEKSEIFDDQFSVERPDGSNFTLKIRSTKLEDSAMYFCASLDGQGGTRGYTFGSGTRLTVV.